The 17 T cell receptor beta chains reported below all come from one sample, sequenced in a study of response to subunit inactivated influenza vaccine. Each CDR3 protein is one row after TCRdb ran MiXCR on the RT-PCR reads. Found here are about 500,000 distinct CDR3 sequences, around 13% of them singletons; the top ten hold roughly 14%. The material sequenced was PBMCs from blood, taken around seven weeks after vaccination. These TCRs come from a man aged 45-60 years who received an inactivated influenza vaccine.

This clonotype came up a few times. The chain recombines TRBV5-1 with TRBJ2-1, with D perhaps assigned TRBD1 or TRBD2 (5 bases each). Trimming took 0 bases from V and 5 from J, leaving 15 bases between them. CDR3 length: 16 residues. Germline values: CDR1 SGHRS, CDR2 YFSETQ. The CDR3 loop is CASSLDRRGQNNEQFF. CDR3 DNA sequence: TGCGCCAGCAGCTTGGACAGGCGAGGGCAAAACAATGAGCAGTTCTTC.

This sequence joins TRBV24-1 and TRBJ2-7; 8 bases are a match to TRBD1. Germline V gene sequence: CDR1 KGHDR, CDR2 SFDVKD. The CDR3 covers 13 residues. Losses at the gene ends were 6 bases for V and 3 bases for J; bases not matched to a gene: 3. The CDR3 loop is CATSQTGDYEQYF. In nucleotides, the CDR3 is TGTGCCACCAGTCAGACAGGGGACTACGAGCAGTACTTC.

The rearrangement uses TRBV4-3 and TRBJ2-3; the D is unclear. V was clipped by 3 bases and J by 2 bases, with 6 bases between them. There are 13 residues in the CDR3. Per the germline V gene, CDR1 is LGHNA and CDR2 is YSLEER. CDR3 sequence (DNA): TGCGCCAGCAGCCAGCTCGCCACAGATACGCAGTATTTT. It translates to CASSQLATDTQYF.

The chain has TRBV12-3 or TRBV12-4 and TRBJ1-5; 10 bases match TRBD1. With V trimmed by 6 bases and J by 1 base, 9 bases remained unmatched. The CDR3 spans 17 residues. CDR3: CASSLRTGGLSNQPQHF. CDR3 sequence (DNA): TGTGCCAGCAGCCTCCGGACAGGGGGTCTGAGCAATCAGCCCCAGCATTTT.

This sequence joins TRBV7-2 and TRBJ2-6, with D perhaps TRBD2 (5 bases). Deletions cut 4 bases from V and 5 bases from J, with 12 bases between. Per germline, CDR1 SGHTA and CDR2 FQGNSA. The CDR3 consists of 15 residues. The CDR3 loop reads CASSSLRGRANVLTF. Here the CDR3 DNA reads TGTGCCAGCAGCTCGTTGAGAGGGCGGGCCAACGTCCTGACTTTC.

This clonotype came up a few times. The rearrangement links TRBV28 to TRBJ1-6; D is uncertain. The CDR3 sequence is 16 residues long. V was shortened by 7 bases and J by 9 bases, with 22 bases between the two germline ends. The V gene's germline CDR1 is MDHEN and CDR2 SYDVKM. CDR3 bases: TGTGCCAGCACCCTCTCAGGATCCCTTGTTATTTCACCCCTCCACTTT. This translates into CASTLSGSLVISPLHF.

The J gene is TRBJ2-5, the V gene TRBV20-1; tentative D call: TRBD2 (6 bases). Trimming cost V 1 base and J 5 bases, with 11 bases left between them. Germline V lookup: CDR1 DFQATT, CDR2 SNEGSKA (reference sequence). This CDR3 has 13 amino acids. CDR3 region: CSARGTTGETQYF. CDR3 nucleotide sequence: TGCAGTGCTAGAGGGACTACGGGGGAGACCCAGTACTTC.

This clonotype was recorded a few times. V and J are TRBV20-1 and TRBJ2-7; possible D gene TRBD1, 6 bases. The CDR3 is 13 residues long. Germline V gene sequence: CDR1 DFQATT, CDR2 SNEGSKA (reference sequence). Between the trimmed V and J ends, which lost 6 bases and 2 bases, there was a span of 14 bases. CDR3 region: CSADRPGAYEQYF. The CDR3 DNA is TGCAGTGCAGACCGGCCAGGGGCCTACGAGCAGTACTTC.

This clonotype was seen more than once but under ten times. The CDR3 DNA reads as TGTGCCAGCAGCTTCCGACAGGGAAGCGTCACTGGGGCCAACGTCCTGACTTTC. This sequence encodes CASSFRQGSVTGANVLTF. The chain employs TRBV7-8 and TRBJ2-6; TRBD1 matches at 7 bases. The CDR3 has 18 residues. V gave up 3 bases and J gave up 2 bases; unmatched junction bases: 10. The germline V gene has CDR1 SGHVS and CDR2 FQNEAQ.

In its sample, this clonotype was seen many times. The chain links TRBV24-1 to TRBJ2-3; 7 nucleotides agree with TRBD1. The CDR3 length is 17 residues. The trim removed 2 bases at V and 2 bases at J, leaving 9 bases unmatched. Germline V gives CDR1 KGHDR, CDR2 SFDVKD. The CDR3 protein is CATSDSYTGQATDTQYF. The CDR3 coding sequence is TGTGCCACCAGTGATTCATACACCGGACAGGCCACAGATACGCAGTATTTT.

The gene calls are TRBV20-1 and TRBJ2-7; D gene unclear. Germline CDR1 reads DFQATT; CDR2 reads SNEGSKA (reference sequence). This CDR3 comprises 14 residues. Trimming left V 6 bases short and J 1 base short, with 16 bases between. The CDR3 is CSAPFPGRSYEQYF. CDR3 coding DNA: TGCAGTGCCCCCTTTCCAGGTCGATCCTACGAGCAGTACTTC.

In this sample, this clonotype turned up a few times. The chain has TRBV6-5 and TRBJ2-5; 8 bases agree with TRBD1. Trimming at V came to 2 bases and at J to 5 bases, leaving 1 base not matched to a gene. The CDR3 has 13 amino acids. CDR1 and CDR2 from the germline V gene are MNHEY and SVGAGI. CDR3: CASSYRDRETQYF. As DNA, the CDR3 is TGTGCCAGCAGTTACCGGGACAGGGAGACCCAGTACTTC.

This clonotype turned up a few times. This chain connects TRBV12-3 or TRBV12-4 to TRBJ2-2, with D unresolved. Between the trimmed V and J ends, which lost 2 bases and 6 bases, there was a span of 10 bases. The CDR3 covers 14 residues. For the CDR3, the DNA is TGTGCCAGCAGTTTATCGGCCCAAGCCGGGGAGCTGTTTTTT. It translates to CASSLSAQAGELFF.

In its sample, this clonotype was seen a few times. The V gene is TRBV5-6, the J gene TRBJ1-3; maybe TRBD1 (6 bases). Per the germline V gene, CDR1 is SGHDT and CDR2 is YYEEEE. V gave up 4 bases and J gave up 0 bases, with 11 bases separating them. This CDR3 has 15 amino acids. Here the CDR3 DNA reads TGTGCCAGCAGCCTGGGACATTACTCTGGAAACACCATATATTTT. It encodes CASSLGHYSGNTIYF.

In this sample, this clonotype turned up a few times. The chain couples TRBV20-1 to TRBJ2-5; D is ambiguous. Germline assignment: CDR1 DFQATT and CDR2 SNEGSKA (reference sequence). This CDR3 is built from 12 residues. Trimming removed 6 bases from V and 5 bases from J, with 13 bases in between. The CDR3 spells CSAPPVGETQYF. The CDR3 DNA follows: TGCAGTGCCCCACCCGTAGGCGAGACCCAGTACTTC.

This clonotype was seen more than once but under ten times. The chain combines TRBV4-2 with TRBJ2-4; a weak D match, TRBD2 (5 bases). The V end lost 6 bases, the J end lost 0 bases, and 9 bases lay between the germline ends. Germline CDR1 and CDR2: LGHNA and YNFKEQ. The CDR3 runs 14 residues. The CDR3 coding sequence is TGTGCCAGCAGGGGAGCCTCAGCCAAAAACATTCAGTACTTC. Translating gives CASRGASAKNIQYF.

V usage is TRBV10-3 and J usage is TRBJ2-3; D may match TRBD1 or TRBD2 (5 bases each). This CDR3 is 15 amino acids long. V lost 0 bases and J 2 bases, leaving 9 bases between the germline ends. CDR1 and CDR2 from the germline V gene are ENHRY and SYGVKD. Here the CDR3 DNA reads TGTGCCATCAGTGAGTCGGGGGAATCCACAGATACGCAGTATTTT. Protein sequence: CAISESGESTDTQYF.